Listed here are 10 T cell receptor beta chains from one sample, sequenced in a study of chemoradiotherapy in HPV16-positive cancers. Using immunoSEQ multiplex PCR, the repertoire was profiled, and TCRdb retains in-frame clones only, with some absent. The sample has approximately 12,000 clones; about three quarters are singletons. Sampling took place from a patient who underwent chemoradiotherapy. Source of these receptors: a human donor with HPV-associated anogenital cancer.

J is TRBJ2-4 and V is TRBV13, with no clear D. Germline-derived CDR1 and CDR2 are PRHDT and FYEKMQ (reference sequence). The CDR3 consists of 13 residues. V lost 2 bases and J 5 bases, leaving 7 bases between the germline ends. The CDR3 nucleotides read TGTGCCAGCAGCTTATCCCCCGAAAACATTCAGTACTTC. Protein product: CASSLSPENIQYF.

J is TRBJ2-3 and V is TRBV7-3, with D perhaps given as TRBD1 or TRBD2 (6 bases each). Trimming removed 5 bases from V and 6 bases from J, with 15 bases in between. This CDR3 has 14 amino acids. Germline values: CDR1 SGHTA, CDR2 FQGTGA. This CDR3 reads CASSPQTGGDTQYF. Written as DNA, the CDR3 is TGTGCCAGCAGCCCCCAGACAGGAGGGGATACGCAGTATTTT.

V gene TRBV5-5 combines with J gene TRBJ1-2; D unresolved. The CDR3 has 17 amino acids. Trimming took off 0 bases at V and 4 bases at J, with 19 bases between the two ends. Germline V gives CDR1 SGHKS, CDR2 YYEKEE (reference sequence). This CDR3 reads CASSLEVRRDKVYGYTF. The DNA for the CDR3 is TGTGCCAGCAGCTTGGAAGTAAGGAGAGACAAGGTCTATGGCTACACCTTC.

This clone was detected only once. V and J are TRBV19 and TRBJ1-5, with TRBD1 identical over 9 bases. Germline V CDR1 and CDR2: LNHDA, SQIVND (reference sequence). This CDR3 has 15 residues. Trimming cost V 3 bases and J 3 bases; bases outside gene matches: 3. The CDR3 spells CASSIDRGNNQPQHF. In nucleotides, the CDR3 is TGTGCCAGTAGTATTGACAGGGGGAACAATCAGCCCCAGCATTTT.

CDR3 nucleotide sequence: TGCGCCAGCAGCCAAAAGGTCAGTAGGTCTGCACAATTACCCTACAATGAGCAGTTCTTC. As protein: CASSQKVSRSAQLPYNEQFF. This sequence joins TRBV4-1 and TRBJ2-1; D gene uncertain. V lost 2 bases to trimming and J lost 2 bases, with 25 bases between them. This CDR3 has 20 amino acids. Germline V gene sequence: CDR1 MGHRA, CDR2 YSYEKL.

This clone was recorded only once. The V call is TRBV6-4, the J call TRBJ2-6, with D perhaps assigned TRBD1 or TRBD2 (6 bases each). In germline, CDR1 is MRHNA, CDR2 SNTAGT. V lost 0 bases and J 2 bases, leaving 8 bases between the germline ends. CDR3 size: 16 residues. The CDR3 loop reads CASSDSGGAGANVLTF. The DNA for the CDR3 is TGTGCCAGCAGTGACTCGGGGGGCGCTGGGGCCAACGTCCTGACTTTC.

This clone was seen only a few times. The V and J genes are TRBV7-3 and TRBJ2-6; D is unclear. CDR1 and CDR2 (germline): SGHTA, FQGTGA. The CDR3 consists of 21 residues. The V and J ends lost 0 bases and 0 bases respectively, with 21 bases between them. CDR3 DNA: TGTGCCAGCAGCTTAACCACCGAGGACGGATCATACAACTCTGGGGCCAACGTCCTGACTTTC. Translating it yields CASSLTTEDGSYNSGANVLTF.

This clone is classed as medium-sized (0.01 to 0.1%). The rearrangement joins TRBV21-1 to TRBJ2-7. TRBV21-1 is described as a pseudogene. CDR3 size: 10 residues. CDR3 coding DNA: TGTGCCACCCAACCCTACGAGCAGTACTTC. Translation gives CATQPYEQYF.

The rearrangement uses TRBV30 and TRBJ2-1; 7 bases fit TRBD2. Trimming at V came to 1 base and at J to 5 bases, leaving 2 bases not matched to a gene. The CDR3 is made up of 13 amino acids. Per the germline V gene, CDR1 is GTSNPN and CDR2 is SVGIG (reference sequence). The CDR3 nucleotides read TGTGCCTGGAGTGGCGGGAGCAACAATGAGCAGTTCTTC. This gives the protein CAWSGGSNNEQFF.

The chain recombines TRBV5-6 with TRBJ1-2; 7 bases are shared with TRBD1. With V trimmed by 0 bases and J by 3 bases, 8 bases remained unmatched. Germline loops: CDR1 SGHDT, CDR2 YYEEEE. This CDR3 comprises 16 residues. The CDR3 DNA reads as TGTGCCAGCAGCTTGGCGGGAGGAGGGGGCGACTATGGCTACACCTTC. The encoded protein is CASSLAGGGGDYGYTF.